The clone carrying this T cell receptor (beta chain) was picked up a small number of times. Its antigen is unidentified. Trimming stripped 2 bases from V and 6 bases from J, with 13 bases between. Germline V CDR1 and CDR2: GTSNPN, SVGIG (reference sequence). CDR3 size: 13 residues. The data were taken from a study of OX40 agonist ivuxolimab in advanced cancers. Across the whole study: Administration of intravenous ivuxolimab to patients occurred every 2 weeks at 0.01 to 10 mg/kg.

Produced via immunoSEQ multiplex PCR; TCRdb's table is partial and in-frame only. In the table there are 40,000 to 55,000 clones, around 84% of which are singletons. General study findings and limits: Clonal expansion among partial responders at 0.1-3.0 mg/kg ranked near the lowest.

The clonotype originates from an adult with an advanced solid tumor such as melanoma, head and neck, liver or kidney cancer. This chain links TRBV30 with TRBJ1-1; maybe TRBD1 (5 bases). The sample in question was CD4+ or CD8+ T cells sorted from blood, obtained in a trial of the OX40 agonist ivuxolimab. This CDR3 reads CAWSPQGGAEAFF. For the CDR3, the DNA is TGTGCCTGGAGTCCTCAGGGAGGCGCTGAAGCTTTCTTT.